The 30 T cell receptor beta chains below all came from one sample that was sequenced in a study of cytomegalovirus exposure and HLA in healthy donors. Sequencing was performed with immunoSEQ multiplex PCR; in TCRdb, only in-frame clones are kept and a portion is missing. This sample has some 250,000 clones, with around 91% found just once. Sequenced: PBMCs. These receptor sequences come from a young woman in good health and CMV-seronegative.

J is TRBJ1-1 and V is TRBV28; D call uncertain. Germline CDR1 is MDHEN and CDR2 is SYDVKM. The CDR3 extends over 14 amino acids. Trimming pared 5 bases from V and 1 base from J, leaving 11 bases between. CDR3 region: CASSIIRQNTEAFF. The CDR3 bases are TGTGCCAGCAGTATTATACGACAGAACACTGAAGCTTTCTTT.

This clone was seen only once. The J gene is TRBJ2-3, the V gene TRBV9; possible D gene TRBD2, 6 bases. CDR3 length: 15 residues. V was pared by 6 bases and J by 1 base, with 15 bases between. Germline V lookup: CDR1 SGDLS, CDR2 YYNGEE. The CDR3 spells CASTKSTGGTDTQYF. CDR3 in DNA: TGTGCCAGCACCAAATCGACGGGGGGCACAGATACGCAGTATTTT.

The chain carries TRBV6-6 and TRBJ1-2; TRBD1 matches 9 bases. This CDR3 has 14 residues. V gave up 4 bases and J gave up 2 bases; unmatched junction bases: 2. Germline V gene data show CDR1 as MNHNY and CDR2 as SVGAGI (reference sequence). CDR3 in amino acids: CASSFGQGNYGYTF. The CDR3 nucleotides read TGTGCCAGCAGTTTTGGACAGGGGAACTATGGCTACACCTTC.

V usage is TRBV25-1 and J usage is TRBJ1-3, with D hard to call. This CDR3 is built from 16 residues. With 1 base removed from V and 0 bases from J, the gap between germline ends came to 10 bases. Germline V gene lookup returns CDR1 MGHDK and CDR2 SYGVNS. The CDR3 DNA follows: TGTGCCAGCAGTGAATCACAGACGTACTCTGGAAACACCATATATTTT. This codes for CASSESQTYSGNTIYF.

This chain uses TRBV7-9 with TRBJ2-5, with 10 nucleotides matching TRBD1. This CDR3 is built from 15 residues. Trimming took 9 bases from V and 4 from J; bases not matched to a gene: 11. The germline CDR1 and CDR2 sequences are SEHNR and FQNEAQ (reference sequence). The CDR3 DNA reads TGTGCCAGTATACGCCGACAGGGGGCGGGAGAGACCCAGTACTTC. Residues: CASIRRQGAGETQYF.

The V and J genes are TRBV5-1 and TRBJ2-1; tentative D call: TRBD1 (6 bases). Germline V gene data show CDR1 as SGHRS and CDR2 as YFSETQ. The V end lost 3 bases, the J end lost 4 bases, and 8 bases lay between the germline ends. This CDR3 region has 13 residues. The CDR3 DNA is TGCGCCAGCAGCTACGACAGGTACAATGAGCAGTTCTTC. Residues: CASSYDRYNEQFF.

V usage is TRBV6-6 and J usage is TRBJ2-7; D is perhaps TRBD2 (6 bases). Germline CDR1 is MNHNY and CDR2 is SVGAGI (reference sequence). The CDR3 consists of 15 residues. Trimming removed 5 bases from V and 0 bases from J, with 14 bases in between. CDR3 protein: CASSASGGGSYEQYF. DNA of the CDR3: TGTGCCAGCAGTGCCTCTGGGGGAGGCTCCTACGAGCAGTACTTC.

The V and J genes are TRBV29-1 and TRBJ1-1; TRBD1 aligns across 7 bases. Germline lookup yields CDR1 SQVTM and CDR2 ANQGSEA. The CDR3 consists of 15 residues. J gave up 3 bases and V 7 bases, and 14 bases lay outside the gene matches. The CDR3, as DNA: TGCAGCGCCAAGGCAGGGGGTGAAGTCGACACTGAAGCTTTCTTT. It encodes CSAKAGGEVDTEAFF.

This chain's CDR3 is CANPQYRDIITEAFF. DNA for the CDR3: TGTGCCAACCCACAATACCGGGACATAATCACTGAAGCTTTCTTT. The J gene is TRBJ1-1, the V gene TRBV2, with a possible D match to TRBD1 (6 bases). CDR3 length: 15 residues. In germline, CDR1 is SNHLY, CDR2 FYNNEI. V lost 10 bases to trimming and J lost 4 bases, with 22 bases between them.

With regard to this clone: The sample holds other DNA sequences that translate to the same CDR3. The CDR3 DNA sequence: TGTGCCAGCAGTCTCGAGCGGGACACTGAAGCTTTCTTT. It encodes CASSLERDTEAFF. The chain carries TRBV27 and TRBJ1-1; no firm D call. This CDR3 contains 13 residues. Trimming cost V 5 bases and J 3 bases, with 10 bases left between them. Germline CDR1 reads MNHEY; CDR2 reads SMNVEV (reference sequence).

The V gene is TRBV7-2, the J gene TRBJ1-4; the match to TRBD1 covers 7 bases. Germline V gives CDR1 SGHTA, CDR2 FQGNSA. The V segment lost 3 bases and the J segment 4 bases; nucleotides outside the gene matches: 2. The CDR3 runs to 14 residues. The CDR3 loop is CASSFDRDNEKLFF. The CDR3 nucleotides read TGTGCCAGCAGCTTCGACAGGGATAATGAAAAACTGTTTTTT.

The rearrangement links TRBV27 to TRBJ1-4; a possible D gene is TRBD1 (5 bases). Looked up from germline, CDR1 is MNHEY and CDR2 is SMNVEV (reference sequence). CDR3 length: 13 residues. Trimming removed 7 bases from V and 4 bases from J, with 10 bases in between. CDR3 in DNA: TGTGCCAGCACTGACAGTAGTAATGAAAAACTGTTTTTT. It yields the protein CASTDSSNEKLFF.

The rearrangement joins TRBV27 to TRBJ2-5; 7 bases are a match to TRBD1. CDR1 and CDR2 (germline): MNHEY, SMNVEV (reference sequence). The junction had 3 bases not matched to a gene; V was cut back by 7 bases and J by 1 base. The CDR3 consists of 13 residues. The CDR3 here is CASTRTGQETQYF. CDR3 DNA: TGTGCCAGCACCAGGACAGGCCAAGAGACCCAGTACTTC.

V is TRBV28 and J is TRBJ2-7, with 10 bases identical to TRBD1. This CDR3 is 14 amino acids long. Trimming took 8 bases from V and 2 from J; bases not matched to a gene: 6. Germline CDR1 is MDHEN and CDR2 is SYDVKM. CDR3 nucleotides: TGTGCCAGCGGGACAGGGGATGTGGCCTACGAGCAGTACTTC. It encodes CASGTGDVAYEQYF.

The chain employs TRBV4-1 and TRBJ1-1; TRBD1 aligns across 7 bases. V shed 4 bases, J shed 5 bases, and the junction held 13 bases outside the gene matches. The CDR3 sequence is 16 residues long. Germline CDR1 is MGHRA and CDR2 is YSYEKL. CDR3 amino acids: CASSPAKGALGTEAFF. The CDR3 nucleotides are TGCGCCAGCAGCCCCGCCAAGGGGGCTCTGGGGACTGAAGCTTTCTTT.

The genes are TRBV11-2 and TRBJ2-7; no definite D call. Germline V lookup: CDR1 SGHAT, CDR2 FQNNGV. The CDR3 runs to 14 residues. V shed 5 bases and J shed 0 bases, with 11 bases lying between them. This CDR3 reads CASSRDEVSYEQYF. CDR3 nucleotides: TGTGCCAGCAGCAGAGACGAGGTCTCCTACGAGCAGTACTTC. The full variable domain, with the rest looked up from reference TRBV11-2 and TRBJ2-7, is EAGVAQSPRYKIIEKRQSVAFWCNPISGHATLYWYQQILGQGPKLLIQFQNNGVVDDSQLPKDRFSAERLKGVDSTLKIQPAKLEDSAVYLCASSRDEVSYEQYFGPGTRLTVT.

The chain recombines TRBV10-2 with TRBJ1-1; D not resolved. This CDR3 has 12 residues. Germline CDR1 reads WSHSY; CDR2 reads SAAADI. V was trimmed by 5 bases and J by 5 bases, leaving 9 bases between them. CDR3 in DNA: TGCGCCAGCAGTCAAGGACTGACTGAAGCTTTCTTT. It encodes CASSQGLTEAFF.

This chain joins TRBV5-1 and TRBJ2-2; 11 bases map to TRBD1. The CDR3 sequence is 15 residues long. The germline V gene encodes CDR1 SGHRS and CDR2 YFSETQ. The V and J ends lost 5 bases and 5 bases, in that order; junction bases with no gene match: 5. Written as DNA, the CDR3 is TGCGCCAGCAGGGCCGGGACAGGGGGGACCGGGGAGCTGTTTTTT. The encoded protein is CASRAGTGGTGELFF.

V and J are TRBV7-3 and TRBJ2-7, with D tentatively TRBD2 (6 bases). CDR3 length: 14 residues. Trimming stripped 3 bases from V and 0 bases from J, with 9 bases between. Germline CDR1 and CDR2: SGHTA and FQGTGA. In DNA, the CDR3 is TGTGCCAGCAGCTTCCGGGGGAGCTCCTACGAGCAGTACTTC. Protein product: CASSFRGSSYEQYF. The whole variable domain, filled in from reference TRBV7-3 and TRBJ2-7, reads GAGVSQTPSNKVTEKGKYVELRCDPISGHTALYWYRQSLGQGPEFLIYFQGTGAADDSGLPNDRFFAVRPEGSVSTLKIQRTERGDSAVYLCASSFRGSSYEQYFGPGTRLTVT.

Regarding this clone: The sample has other DNA sequences that encode this CDR3 too. This chain links TRBV6-5 with TRBJ1-2, with D tentatively TRBD1 (5 bases). CDR3 length: 14 residues. V was pared by 2 bases and J by 4 bases, with 11 bases between. Germline CDR1 and CDR2: MNHEY and SVGAGI. The CDR3 coding sequence is TGTGCCAGCAGTTACAGGGGCGGCAGCTATGGCTACACCTTC. It is translated as CASSYRGGSYGYTF.

The gene calls are TRBV4-1 and TRBJ1-5, with 10 nucleotides matching TRBD1. The CDR3 extends over 16 amino acids. The germline CDR1 and CDR2 sequences are MGHRA and YSYEKL. V lost 4 bases, J lost 6 bases, and 9 bases stayed unmatched. CDR3 nucleotide sequence: TGCGCCAGCAGCCGGGCCGGGACAGGGGTTAGTCAGCCCCAGCATTTT. Translating it yields CASSRAGTGVSQPQHF.

The gene calls are TRBV7-3 and TRBJ1-1; TRBD1 aligns across 7 bases. This CDR3 is 14 amino acids long. CDR1 is SGHTA and CDR2 is FQGTGA in the germline V gene. The ends lost 5 bases at V and 1 base at J; junction bases unmatched: 4. This CDR3 is CASSNQGGNTEAFF. For the CDR3, the DNA is TGTGCCAGCAGCAACCAGGGGGGGAACACTGAAGCTTTCTTT. The whole variable domain, filled in from reference TRBV7-3 and TRBJ1-1, reads GAGVSQTPSNKVTEKGKYVELRCDPISGHTALYWYRQSLGQGPEFLIYFQGTGAADDSGLPNDRFFAVRPEGSVSTLKIQRTERGDSAVYLCASSNQGGNTEAFFGQGTRLTVV.

The chain uses TRBV6-1 and TRBJ1-4; tentatively, D is TRBD1 (5 bases). The CDR3 totals 13 residues. V dropped 10 bases and J dropped 8 bases, with 17 bases sitting between them. Germline assignment: CDR1 MNHNS and CDR2 SASEGT. The CDR3 DNA is TGTGCCACCCTCTGGGGCTTGCGGGAAAAACTGTTTTTT. Amino acids: CATLWGLREKLFF.

This chain joins TRBV9 and TRBJ2-6; D gene uncertain. The germline V gene has CDR1 SGDLS and CDR2 YYNGEE. The CDR3 runs to 13 residues. Trimming shortened V by 7 bases and J by 4 bases, and 9 bases separated the two germline ends. CDR3 sequence reads: CASASSGANVLTF. CDR3 bases: TGTGCCAGCGCGTCGTCCGGGGCCAACGTCCTGACTTTC.

The chain links TRBV29-1 to TRBJ1-4, with no clear D. Germline V gene data show CDR1 as SQVTM and CDR2 as ANQGSEA. CDR3 length equals 12 residues. Between the trimmed V and J ends, which lost 7 bases and 2 bases, there was a span of 8 bases. CDR3: CSAGGTNEKLFF. CDR3 DNA: TGCAGCGCCGGCGGGACTAATGAAAAACTGTTTTTT.

The chain uses TRBV6-5 and TRBJ1-2, with 8 bases that match TRBD1. The CDR3 runs to 15 residues. Per germline, CDR1 MNHEY and CDR2 SVGAGI. The ends lost 5 bases at V and 6 bases at J; junction bases unmatched: 11. The CDR3, as DNA: TGTGCCAGCAGTACCCCTACGACAGGGGCGGATGGCTACACCTTC. Protein: CASSTPTTGADGYTF.

CDR3 loop: CASLGHGTDTQYF. CDR3 coding DNA: TGTGCCAGCCTGGGACACGGCACAGATACGCAGTATTTT. The chain joins TRBV5-4 to TRBJ2-3; D might be TRBD1 (6 bases). CDR3 size: 13 residues. The germline V and J ends were trimmed by 7 bases and 1 base, with 10 bases remaining between them. Germline V gene data show CDR1 as SGHNT and CDR2 as YYREEE (reference sequence).

The chain joins TRBV7-9 to TRBJ1-2, with TRBD1 matching 8 bases. V lost 5 bases, J lost 4 bases, and 9 bases stayed unmatched. Germline CDR1 is SEHNR and CDR2 is FQNEAQ (reference sequence). This CDR3 spans 15 amino acids. CDR3 loop: CASSRDRGIAYGYTF. CDR3 nucleotides: TGTGCCAGCAGCAGAGACAGGGGTATCGCCTATGGCTACACCTTC. The complete variable domain, with remaining parts taken from reference TRBV7-9 and TRBJ1-2, reads DTGVSQNPRHKITKRGQNVTFRCDPISEHNRLYWYRQTLGQGPEFLTYFQNEAQLEKSRLLSDRFSAERPKGSFSTLEIQRTEQGDSAMYLCASSRDRGIAYGYTFGSGTRLTVV.

The V call is TRBV6-5, the J call TRBJ1-5; no firm D call. Germline V lookup: CDR1 MNHEY, CDR2 SVGAGI. Trimming left V 0 bases short and J 3 bases short, with 9 bases between. This CDR3 contains 15 residues. DNA for the CDR3: TGTGCCAGCAGTTACTCGAACAGCTACAATCAGCCCCAGCATTTT. Its protein product is CASSYSNSYNQPQHF.

This chain uses TRBV29-1 with TRBJ1-1; D not certain. Germline assignment: CDR1 SQVTM and CDR2 ANQGSEA. Trimming took 6 bases from V and 0 from J, leaving 11 bases between them. CDR3 length: 13 residues. CDR3 nucleotide sequence: TGCAGCGTCGCCTTGACTGTGAACACTGAAGCTTTCTTT. It is translated as CSVALTVNTEAFF. The full variable domain, in which reference TRBV29-1 and TRBJ1-1 provide the parts outside the CDR3, is SAVISQKPSRDICQRGTSLTIQCQVDSQVTMMFWYRQQPGQSLTLIATANQGSEATYESGFVIDKFPISRPNLTFSTLTVSNMSPEDSSIYLCSVALTVNTEAFFGQGTRLTVV.